This entry lists 18 T cell receptor beta chains sequenced from one sample in a study of shared clonotypes between healthy human individuals. Profiled with immunoSEQ multiplex PCR; TCRdb holds only in-frame clones, not every one. The sample records approximately 530,000 clones, approximately 94% being singletons. The specimen sequenced was naive CD4+ T cells sorted from blood. The subset denotes: CD45RA+ positively selected. These receptors were obtained from a woman aged 25 to 45 in good health.

The J gene is TRBJ2-1, the V gene TRBV19; 11 bases are a match to TRBD2. The CDR3 length is 16 residues. The V gene end was trimmed by 1 base and the J gene end by 8 bases; junction bases not matched to a gene: 7. Germline V CDR1 and CDR2: LNHDA, SQIVND (reference sequence). The CDR3 spells CASSIATSGGFHEQFF. The CDR3, as DNA: TGTGCCAGTAGTATAGCTACTAGCGGGGGCTTCCATGAGCAGTTCTTC.

This clone was recorded a few times. The rearrangement links TRBV19 to TRBJ2-7, with 10 bases lining up with TRBD2. Losses at the gene ends were 5 bases for V and 2 bases for J; bases not matched to a gene: 6. This CDR3 has 15 amino acids. Germline lookup yields CDR1 LNHDA and CDR2 SQIVND (reference sequence). DNA for the CDR3: TGTGCCAGTAGTGTTGGCACTAGCGGGGCCTACGAGCAGTACTTC. This gives the protein CASSVGTSGAYEQYF.

V gene TRBV7-9 combines with J gene TRBJ1-2; 8 positions match TRBD1. Germline V lookup: CDR1 SEHNR, CDR2 FQNEAQ (reference sequence). J lost 4 bases, V lost 1 base, and 14 bases had no gene match. This CDR3 comprises 18 residues. The CDR3 bases are TGTGCCAGCAGCTTAGACCCCGGACAGGGTGACCGAGGCTATGGCTACACCTTC. Its translation: CASSLDPGQGDRGYGYTF.

This clone was detected once. V is TRBV7-9 and J is TRBJ2-1; 8 bases match TRBD1. Germline V lookup: CDR1 SEHNR, CDR2 FQNEAQ (reference sequence). The CDR3 spans 16 residues. V lost 5 bases to trimming and J lost 0 bases; unmatched junction nucleotides: 6. This CDR3 reads CASSPLQGVSYNEQFF. Here the CDR3 DNA reads TGTGCCAGCAGCCCGTTACAGGGGGTCTCCTACAATGAGCAGTTCTTC.

The CDR3 reads CASSQDGRAKGELFF. The CDR3 DNA is TGCGCCAGCAGCCAAGATGGAAGGGCGAAAGGGGAGCTGTTTTTT. This chain uses TRBV4-1 with TRBJ2-2, with no clear D. CDR3 size: 15 residues. Germline V gives CDR1 MGHRA, CDR2 YSYEKL. The V gene lost 0 bases and the J gene lost 8 bases, with 13 bases spanning the gap.

The genes are TRBV29-1 and TRBJ2-7; TRBD2 is a possible D gene (6 bases). V lost 4 bases and J 1 base, leaving 14 bases between the germline ends. CDR1 SQVTM and CDR2 ANQGSEA come from the germline V gene. The CDR3 has 14 residues. CDR3 protein: CSVVPGLLSYEQYF. DNA of the CDR3: TGCAGCGTTGTTCCCGGACTACTATCCTACGAGCAGTACTTC.

This chain connects TRBV7-9 to TRBJ2-1, with 9 bases that match TRBD2. CDR1 is SEHNR and CDR2 is FQNEAQ in the germline V gene (reference sequence). J gave up 4 bases and V 0 bases, and 7 bases lay outside the gene matches. The CDR3 loop spans 17 amino acids. The CDR3 DNA is TGTGCCAGCAGCTTAGCGGCGGGACTAGCACTTTACAATGAGCAGTTCTTC. Residues: CASSLAAGLALYNEQFF.

The rearrangement links TRBV4-1 to TRBJ1-5, with D unclear. CDR3 length equals 16 residues. The germline V gene encodes CDR1 MGHRA and CDR2 YSYEKL. The V gene lost 0 bases and the J gene lost 7 bases, with 16 bases spanning the gap. CDR3 protein: CASSQDLLGRRQPQHF. The CDR3 DNA follows: TGCGCCAGCAGCCAAGATCTTTTGGGGAGGCGCCAGCCCCAGCATTTT.

The gene calls are TRBV15 and TRBJ2-7; TRBD2 agrees at 8 bases. This CDR3 is built from 13 residues. Germline values: CDR1 LNHNV, CDR2 YYDKDF (reference sequence). The trim removed 3 bases at V and 3 bases at J, leaving 1 base unmatched. CDR3: CATSSSGNYEQYF. CDR3 DNA: TGTGCCACCAGCAGTAGCGGGAACTACGAGCAGTACTTC.

This clone occurred once. The chain combines TRBV7-7 with TRBJ2-5, with D maybe TRBD1 (6 bases). Deletions cut 5 bases from V and 0 bases from J, with 10 bases between. The CDR3 is 14 amino acids. Germline CDR1 is SSHAT and CDR2 is FNYEAQ (reference sequence). The chain's CDR3 is CASSLRGHQETQYF. The CDR3 bases are TGTGCCAGCAGCCTCAGGGGTCACCAAGAGACCCAGTACTTC.

The genes are TRBV5-1 and TRBJ2-1; D may be TRBD1 (6 bases). V was cut by 4 bases and J by 8 bases, with 19 bases left in between. There are 15 residues in the CDR3. The germline gives CDR1 SGHRS, CDR2 YFSETQ. The CDR3 loop is CASSLWDKPGDEQFF. The CDR3 region has the DNA TGCGCCAGCAGCCTTTGGGACAAGCCAGGAGATGAGCAGTTCTTC.

The chain carries TRBV11-3 and TRBJ2-5; perhaps TRBD2 as D (5 bases). CDR3 size: 12 residues. With 5 bases removed from V and 8 bases from J, the gap between germline ends came to 12 bases. Germline CDR1 SGHNT, CDR2 YENEEA. The CDR3 here is CASSRGEGTQYF. CDR3 DNA sequence: TGTGCCAGCAGCCGTGGAGAGGGAACCCAGTACTTC. Full variable domain (missing parts from reference TRBV11-3 and TRBJ2-5): EAGVVQSPRYKIIEKKQPVAFWCNPISGHNTLYWYLQNLGQGPELLIRYENEEAVDDSQLPKDRFSAERLKGVDSTLKIQPAELGDSAVYLCASSRGEGTQYFGPGTRLLVL.

The gene calls are TRBV6-5 and TRBJ1-3; D might be TRBD1 (6 bases). CDR3 length: 16 amino acids. Germline assignment: CDR1 MNHEY and CDR2 SVGAGI. The V gene lost 0 bases and the J gene lost 2 bases, with 11 bases spanning the gap. The CDR3 nucleotides read TGTGCCAGCAGTTACTCGGACAGCCCCCCTGGAAACACCATATATTTT. Translated: CASSYSDSPPGNTIYF.

Written as DNA, the CDR3 is TGTGCCAGCAGTGACGGTCGTGTTCCAGATACGCAGTATTTT. Its protein is CASSDGRVPDTQYF. V and J are TRBV2 and TRBJ2-3; D is unresolved. This CDR3 has 14 residues. Trimming cost V 3 bases and J 4 bases, with 11 bases left between them. Per the germline V gene, CDR1 is SNHLY and CDR2 is FYNNEI.

The rearrangement joins TRBV10-2 to TRBJ2-3; 7 bases agree with TRBD2. J gave up 2 bases and V 8 bases, and 13 bases lay outside the gene matches. Germline V CDR1 and CDR2: WSHSY, SAAADI. The CDR3 sequence is 16 residues long. Here the CDR3 DNA reads TGCGCCAGCTCCCAGCGGGACGTGTTATTCACAGATACGCAGTATTTT. It translates to CASSQRDVLFTDTQYF.

J is TRBJ1-1 and V is TRBV28; no firm D call. V dropped 1 base and J dropped 0 bases, with 9 bases sitting between them. The CDR3 sequence is 15 residues long. Per the germline V gene, CDR1 is MDHEN and CDR2 is SYDVKM. The CDR3 reads CASSLSRPLNTEAFF. In nucleotides, the CDR3 is TGTGCCAGCAGTTTATCTAGACCATTGAACACTGAAGCTTTCTTT.

This chain links TRBV5-1 with TRBJ2-4, with no clear D. V was clipped by 2 bases and J by 5 bases, with 8 bases between them. The CDR3 extends over 13 amino acids. Germline assignment: CDR1 SGHRS and CDR2 YFSETQ. CDR3 region: CASSFNTQNIQYF. For the CDR3, the DNA is TGCGCCAGCAGCTTCAACACCCAAAACATTCAGTACTTC.

The chain links TRBV10-3 to TRBJ1-5; D is unclear. CDR3 size: 15 residues. The ends were cut back, 4 bases at V and 2 bases at J, with 12 bases in the middle. The V gene's germline CDR1 is ENHRY and CDR2 SYGVKD. DNA for the CDR3: TGTGCCATCAGTGGCGGTGGGGAGGGCAATCAGCCCCAGCATTTT. It translates to CAISGGGEGNQPQHF.